Listed below are T cell receptor beta chains from one sample, sequenced in a study of shared clonotypes between healthy human individuals. Only in-frame clones appear in the TCRdb table, and some are missing; sequencing was by immunoSEQ multiplex PCR. The data contain roughly 2,300,000 clones, 85% to 95% of them singletons. The sample taken for sequencing was naive CD4+ T cells from PBMCs. Receptor source: a man aged 18 to 30 in good health. Some clones in this sample may be carry-over from other donors' samples. Both conserved end residues are part of each CDR3. The D gene is left open where the match is weak. Size tells how often a clone was seen (once, few, many) or the class of an expanded clone, and some rows leave it out.

V	size	J	D	CDR3	DNA
TRBV27	.	TRBJ1-2	TRBD1	CASSTGDGYGYTF	TGTGCCAGCAGTACAGGGGACGGCTATGGCTACACCTTC
TRBV11-2	.	TRBJ2-7	.	CASRRSSRWDYEQYF	TGTGCCAGCAGGCGGAGCTCCCGATGGGACTACGAGCAGTACTTC
TRBV15	.	TRBJ2-5	TRBD2	CATSSRLAGGETQYF	TGTGCCACCAGCAGTCGACTAGCGGGGGGAGAGACCCAGTACTTC
TRBV19	.	TRBJ2-1	.	CASNPEGGVYNEQFF	TGTGCCAGTAATCCTGAAGGGGGAGTTTACAATGAGCAGTTCTTC
TRBV5-1	once	TRBJ2-7	TRBD1	CASSPNPDRGLYF	TGCGCCAGCAGCCCGAACCCTGACAGGGGTTTGTACTTC
TRBV11-2	.	TRBJ2-5	.	CASGVETQYF	TGTGCGTCAGGGGTAGAGACCCAGTACTTC
TRBV5-1	.	TRBJ2-3	.	CASSLAKGSGTDTQYF	TGCGCCAGCAGCTTGGCCAAAGGGAGCGGGACAGATACGCAGTATTTT
TRBV5-1	.	TRBJ2-7	TRBD2	CASSPGTSAYEQYF	TGCGCCAGCAGCCCCGGGACTAGCGCCTACGAGCAGTACTTC
TRBV6-6	.	TRBJ1-3	TRBD1	CASSHTGGSGNTIYF	TGTGCCAGCAGCCATACAGGGGGTTCTGGAAACACCATATATTTT
TRBV19	.	TRBJ1-2	TRBD1	CASSRALRGSFPLFHGYTF	TGTGCCAGTAGTAGGGCCCTCAGGGGGAGCTTCCCCCTATTTCATGGCTACACCTTC
TRBV29-1	.	TRBJ2-7	.	CSVVSPGYGQYF	TGCAGCGTGGTCTCGCCAGGGTATGGGCAGTACTTC
TRBV7-2	.	TRBJ2-1	.	CASSLAVGVKNEQFF	TGTGCCAGCAGCTTAGCCGTGGGAGTGAAGAATGAGCAGTTCTTC
TRBV10-3	.	TRBJ1-1	.	CAIRRDGEAFF	TGTGCCATCAGGCGGGACGGTGAAGCTTTCTTT
TRBV5-1	.	TRBJ2-7	.	CASSIGLYEQYF	TGCGCCAGCAGCATCGGACTCTACGAGCAGTACTTC
TRBV5-1	.	TRBJ1-1	.	CASSLAGRSNTEAFF	TGCGCCAGCAGCTTGGCCGGACGGTCGAACACTGAAGCTTTCTTT
TRBV4-3	.	TRBJ2-7	TRBD2	CASSPRLAGEYEQYF	TGCGCCAGCAGCCCTCGACTAGCGGGAGAATACGAGCAGTACTTC
TRBV28	.	TRBJ2-7	.	CASSVTGLYMTYEQYF	TGTGCCAGCAGTGTGACGGGGCTCTACATGACCTACGAGCAGTACTTC
TRBV27	.	TRBJ1-2	.	CASTLRMDPPYGYTF	TGTGCCAGCACTTTACGGATGGATCCGCCCTATGGCTACACCTTC
TRBV9	.	TRBJ2-3	.	CASSDRLVGRDTQYF	TGTGCCAGCAGCGATCGACTGGTGGGGAGAGATACGCAGTATTTT
TRBV15	.	TRBJ2-1	.	CATSSRPGRVTEQFF	TGTGCCACCAGCTCACGTCCTGGCAGGGTCACGGAGCAGTTCTTC
TRBV4-3	.	TRBJ2-1	.	CASSQLPTGSSYNEQFF	TGCGCCAGCAGCCAACTGCCCACAGGTTCCTCCTACAATGAGCAGTTCTTC
TRBV6-1	.	TRBJ1-5	TRBD1	CASSEGQGARQWNQPQHF	TGTGCCAGCAGTGAAGGACAGGGGGCCCGTCAATGGAATCAGCCCCAGCATTTT
TRBV15	.	TRBJ2-7	.	CATSRDSLVQYF	TGTGCCACCAGCAGAGATTCGTTGGTGCAGTACTTC
TRBV9	.	TRBJ2-7	TRBD2	CASSVVGGSVYEQYF	TGTGCCAGCAGCGTAGTGGGCGGGAGTGTCTACGAGCAGTACTTC
TRBV30	.	TRBJ1-1	.	CAWSAYRVNTEAFF	TGTGCCTGGAGTGCGTACAGGGTGAACACTGAAGCTTTCTTT
TRBV27	.	TRBJ1-1	.	CASTTIGTANTEAFF	TGTGCCAGCACCACCATTGGGACGGCGAACACTGAAGCTTTCTTT
TRBV30	.	TRBJ1-2	TRBD1	CAWSVFATGGAGYTF	TGTGCCTGGAGTGTATTCGCGACAGGGGGCGCTGGCTACACCTTC
TRBV6-1	.	TRBJ2-1	.	CASRSPVNNEQFF	TGTGCCAGCCGGTCGCCCGTCAACAATGAGCAGTTCTTC
TRBV7-2	few	TRBJ1-1	.	CASSLVGLDEAFF	TGTGCCAGCAGCTTAGTAGGGTTGGATGAAGCTTTCTTT
TRBV7-3	.	TRBJ2-1	.	CASSLVYLGEGDRFF	TGTGCCAGCAGCTTAGTGTATTTGGGGGAAGGGGATCGGTTCTTC
TRBV29-1	.	TRBJ2-1	TRBD1	CSVEWDSSYNEQFF	TGCAGCGTTGAGTGGGACAGTTCCTACAATGAGCAGTTCTTC
TRBV7-3	.	TRBJ1-4	.	CASSLSLNEKLFF	TGTGCCAGCAGCTTATCCCTTAATGAAAAACTGTTTTTT
TRBV19	.	TRBJ1-2	.	CASSVDKNYGYTF	TGTGCCAGTAGTGTCGACAAAAACTATGGCTACACCTTC
TRBV5-4	.	TRBJ2-3	.	CASSLEVGGTDTQYF	TGTGCCAGCAGCTTGGAGGTAGGGGGCACAGATACGCAGTATTTT
TRBV27	.	TRBJ1-1	.	CASSYRVPSLMNTEAFF	TGTGCCAGCAGTTACAGGGTCCCCTCGCTCATGAACACTGAAGCTTTCTTT
TRBV11-2	.	TRBJ1-1	TRBD1	CASSSQGLTTEAFF	TGTGCCAGCAGCTCACAGGGGCTGACGACTGAAGCTTTCTTT
TRBV7-2	.	TRBJ2-5	.	CASSLVDRSSQYF	TGTGCCAGCAGCTTAGTCGACAGGAGTTCCCAGTACTTC
TRBV7-9	.	TRBJ1-5	.	CASSRTANNQPQHF	TGTGCCAGCAGCCGGACAGCGAACAATCAGCCCCAGCATTTT
TRBV28	.	TRBJ1-2	.	CASSHNQWAFESYGYTF	TGTGCCAGCAGCCACAATCAGTGGGCCTTCGAATCCTATGGCTACACCTTC
TRBV25-1	once	TRBJ1-4	.	CASSENRGLGREKLFF	TGTGCCAGCAGTGAAAACCGGGGATTAGGGAGGGAAAAACTGTTTTTT
TRBV6-5	.	TRBJ1-5	.	CASSGDSNQPQHF	TGTGCCAGCAGTGGCGATAGCAATCAGCCCCAGCATTTT
TRBV28	.	TRBJ2-7	.	CASVGPRSYEQYF	TGTGCCAGCGTAGGGCCTCGCTCCTACGAGCAGTACTTC
TRBV6-6	.	TRBJ2-7	TRBD2	CASSYSAGGTSQYF	TGTGCCAGCAGTTACTCGGCGGGGGGAACGTCGCAGTACTTC
TRBV7-6	.	TRBJ2-1	TRBD2	CASSSRGSSYNEQFF	TGTGCCAGCAGCTCTCGCGGGAGCTCCTACAATGAGCAGTTCTTC
TRBV5-4	.	TRBJ2-1	TRBD1	CASSLAVGTGSYNEQFF	TGTGCCAGCAGCTTGGCCGTTGGGACAGGCTCCTACAATGAGCAGTTCTTC
TRBV6-1	.	TRBJ2-6	TRBD1	CASSEDRRVLTF	TGTGCCAGCAGTGAGGACAGGCGCGTCCTGACTTTC
TRBV5-1	once	TRBJ2-7	TRBD1	CASSLQGQGEGKQYF	TGCGCCAGCAGCTTGCAAGGACAGGGGGAGGGCAAGCAGTACTTC
TRBV7-9	.	TRBJ2-7	.	CASSPPGVGAVHEQYF	TGTGCCAGCAGCCCCCCGGGGGTCGGGGCCGTCCACGAGCAGTACTTC